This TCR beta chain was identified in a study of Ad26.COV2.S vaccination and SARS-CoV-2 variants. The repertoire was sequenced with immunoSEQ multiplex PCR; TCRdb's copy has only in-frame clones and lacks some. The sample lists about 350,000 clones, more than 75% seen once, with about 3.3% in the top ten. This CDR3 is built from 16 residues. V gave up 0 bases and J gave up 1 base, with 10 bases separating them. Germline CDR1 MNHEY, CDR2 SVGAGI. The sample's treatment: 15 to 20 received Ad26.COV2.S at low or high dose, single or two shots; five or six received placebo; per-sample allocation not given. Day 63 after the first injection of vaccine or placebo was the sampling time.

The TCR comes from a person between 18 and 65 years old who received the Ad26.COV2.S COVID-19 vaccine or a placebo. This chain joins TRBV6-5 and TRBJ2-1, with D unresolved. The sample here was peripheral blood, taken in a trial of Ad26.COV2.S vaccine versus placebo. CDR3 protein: CASSYSTHLSYNEQFF. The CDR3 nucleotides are TGTGCCAGCAGTTACTCGACACACCTATCCTACAATGAGCAGTTCTTC.